The sequence of this T cell receptor (beta chain) was determined in a study of T cell responses to AZD1222 COVID-19 vaccine. Trimming stripped 1 base from V and 7 bases from J, with 7 bases between. Germline-derived CDR1 and CDR2 are MNHNS and SASEGT. The CDR3 contains 13 residues. Turning to this clone: What it binds is not known.

Some clones are missing from TCRdb's copy, which holds only in-frame ones; the method was immunoSEQ multiplex PCR. The table includes approximately 77,000 clones, 92% detected once. The study, taken as a whole, reports: When two AZD1222 doses had been given, Spike-specific TCR breadth and depth rose. Only after the peak T cell response were repertoires sampled. Donor demographics were predominantly white British with a female majority; clonal diversity may be underestimated.

This clonotype was sampled from an adult in good health. The material was peripheral blood, obtained on day 0 of MenACWY control vaccination. J is TRBJ2-2 and V is TRBV6-1; no firm D call. Written as DNA, the CDR3 is TGTGCCAGCAGTGAAGTAACTCACGGGGAGCTGTTTTTT. This codes for CASSEVTHGELFF.